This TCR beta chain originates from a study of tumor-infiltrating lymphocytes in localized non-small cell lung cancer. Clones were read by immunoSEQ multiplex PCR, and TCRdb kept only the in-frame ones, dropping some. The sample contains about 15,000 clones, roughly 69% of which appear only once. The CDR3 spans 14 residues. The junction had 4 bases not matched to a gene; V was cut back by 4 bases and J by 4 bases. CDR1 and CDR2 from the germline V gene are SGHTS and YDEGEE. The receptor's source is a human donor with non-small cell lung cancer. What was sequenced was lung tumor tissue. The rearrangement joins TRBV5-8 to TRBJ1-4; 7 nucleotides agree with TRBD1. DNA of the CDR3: TGTGCCAGCAGCCGGACAGGCTTTAATGAAAAACTGTTTTTT. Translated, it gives CASSRTGFNEKLFF.